Shown below are 21 T cell receptor beta chains from a single sample sequenced in a study of shared clonotypes between healthy human individuals. Only in-frame clones appear in the TCRdb table, and some are missing; sequencing was by immunoSEQ multiplex PCR. The data contain 2 million to 2.5 million clones, approximately 95% of them singletons. The specimen was naive CD4+ T cells sorted from blood. Subset noted: CD45RA+ positively selected. The source is a man aged 18 to 29 in good health.

This clone appeared a single time. This sequence joins TRBV5-1 and TRBJ2-4; the match to TRBD1 covers 8 bases. V lost 0 bases and J lost 0; bases outside the gene matches: 8. CDR3 length: 18 residues. In germline, CDR1 is SGHRS, CDR2 YFSETQ. CDR3 DNA sequence: TGCGCCAGCAGCTTGGGGCCCGACAGGGGACTAGCCAAAAACATTCAGTACTTC. Its protein product is CASSLGPDRGLAKNIQYF.

The chain uses TRBV10-3 and TRBJ2-6; 7 nucleotides line up with TRBD1. Trimming at V came to 10 bases and at J to 0 bases, leaving 12 bases not matched to a gene. Germline lookup yields CDR1 ENHRY and CDR2 SYGVKD. The CDR3 has 17 amino acids. CDR3 protein: CATGTPGQSSGANVLTF. The CDR3 DNA reads TGTGCCACTGGGACACCGGGACAGAGCTCTGGGGCCAACGTCCTGACTTTC.

The chain couples TRBV27 to TRBJ2-3; D might be TRBD2 (5 bases). Germline loops: CDR1 MNHEY, CDR2 SMNVEV (reference sequence). The CDR3 loop spans 15 amino acids. Trimming shortened V by 6 bases and J by 4 bases, and 17 bases separated the two germline ends. CDR3 loop: CASSGTSLGADTQYF. The CDR3 nucleotides are TGTGCCAGCAGCGGTACTAGTCTAGGAGCAGATACGCAGTATTTT.

This clone appeared a single time. This rearrangement joins TRBV19 to TRBJ1-4; D is ambiguous. V was clipped by 3 bases and J by 8 bases, with 10 bases between them. CDR3 length: 13 amino acids. CDR1 is LNHDA, CDR2 SQIVND, per germline (reference sequence). The CDR3 region has the DNA TGTGCCAGTAGTATTATGGTCGGGGAAAAACTGTTTTTT. It translates to CASSIMVGEKLFF. Looking up the rest from reference TRBV19 and TRBJ1-4 gives the full variable domain: DGGITQSPKYLFRKEGQNVTLSCEQNLNHDAMYWYRQDPGQGLRLIYYSQIVNDFQKGDIAEGYSVSREKKESFPLTVTSAQKNPTAFYLCASSIMVGEKLFFGSGTQLSVL.

This clone was detected once. The chain uses TRBV5-4 and TRBJ1-1; 7 nucleotides line up with TRBD1. Unmatched junction bases numbered 3, after V lost 0 bases and J lost 1 base. This CDR3 is 15 amino acids long. Germline V gene data show CDR1 as SGHNT and CDR2 as YYREEE (reference sequence). Written as DNA, the CDR3 is TGTGCCAGCAGCTTGGGTCGGACAGGGAACACTGAAGCTTTCTTT. This sequence encodes CASSLGRTGNTEAFF. Variable domain in full (rest from reference TRBV5-4 and TRBJ1-1): ETGVTQSPTHLIKTRGQQVTLRCSSQSGHNTVSWYQQALGQGPQFIFQYYREEENGRGNFPPRFSGLQFPNYSSELNVNALELDDSALYLCASSLGRTGNTEAFFGQGTRLTVV.

The chain recombines TRBV27 with TRBJ2-3; D might be TRBD1 or TRBD2, each matching 5 bases. This CDR3 has 15 amino acids. V lost 5 bases to trimming and J lost 0 bases, with 12 bases between them. The germline V gene has CDR1 MNHEY and CDR2 SMNVEV (reference sequence). The DNA of the CDR3 is TGTGCCAGCAGTCCTACAGGCGGGAGCACAGATACGCAGTATTTT. Amino acid sequence: CASSPTGGSTDTQYF.

V is TRBV19 and J is TRBJ1-5; 9 bases match TRBD1. CDR3 length: 15 amino acids. The germline V gene encodes CDR1 LNHDA and CDR2 SQIVND (reference sequence). CDR3 region: CPGYTRTGGNQPQHF. The CDR3 region has the DNA TGTCCCGGATATACCCGGACAGGGGGCAATCAGCCCCAGCATTTT.

This clone was recorded once. The V call is TRBV5-4, the J call TRBJ2-3, with 7 positions matching TRBD1. Trimming at V came to 1 base and at J to 1 base, leaving 3 bases not matched to a gene. The germline gives CDR1 SGHNT, CDR2 YYREEE (reference sequence). The CDR3 is 15 amino acids. The CDR3 loop reads CASSLTGTGTDTQYF. CDR3 nucleotides: TGTGCCAGCAGCTTGACCGGGACAGGCACAGATACGCAGTATTTT.

A single count supports this clone. The chain uses TRBV19 and TRBJ2-6; no firm D call. V lost 3 bases and J 0 bases, leaving 12 bases between the germline ends. The germline gives CDR1 LNHDA, CDR2 SQIVND (reference sequence). CDR3 length equals 17 residues. The CDR3 DNA sequence: TGTGCCAGTAGTATCCAGACTGCTGTCTCTGGGGCCAACGTCCTGACTTTC. Its translation is CASSIQTAVSGANVLTF.

This clone has only one observation. This CDR3 is also generated by other DNA sequences in the sample. This chain joins TRBV7-6 and TRBJ2-5; D remains ambiguous. Trimming stripped 0 bases from V and 5 bases from J, with 4 bases between. This CDR3 comprises 12 residues. The germline V gene has CDR1 SGHVS and CDR2 FNYEAQ. For the CDR3, the DNA is TGTGCCAGCAGCTTAGCTCCCGAGACCCAGTACTTC. This translates into CASSLAPETQYF.

The chain joins TRBV5-1 to TRBJ2-3; D tentatively fits TRBD1 or TRBD2 (5 bases each). The CDR3 has 13 residues. V lost 4 bases and J 2 bases, leaving 8 bases between the germline ends. Germline V gene sequence: CDR1 SGHRS, CDR2 YFSETQ. CDR3 amino acids: CASSGGTTDTQYF. The DNA of the CDR3 is TGCGCCAGCAGCGGGGGAACCACAGATACGCAGTATTTT.

CDR3 region: CASSQESNTGELFF. In DNA, the CDR3 is TGCGCCAGCAGCCAAGAATCAAACACCGGGGAGCTGTTTTTT. The J gene is TRBJ2-2, the V gene TRBV4-3; no clear D gene. V lost 0 bases and J 2 bases, leaving 4 bases between the germline ends. In germline, CDR1 is LGHNA, CDR2 YSLEER. The CDR3 is 14 residues long.

The V call is TRBV9, the J call TRBJ1-2, with TRBD1 matching 9 bases. V shed 0 bases and J 4 bases; nucleotides not matched to a gene: 7. The CDR3 is 16 amino acids. Germline V gene lookup returns CDR1 SGDLS and CDR2 YYNGEE. CDR3 in amino acids: CASSVGTGTGSYGYTF. CDR3 sequence (DNA): TGTGCCAGCAGCGTAGGAACCGGGACAGGGAGCTATGGCTACACCTTC. Full variable domain (outside the CDR3, taken from reference TRBV9 and TRBJ1-2): DSGVTQTPKHLITATGQRVTLRCSPRSGDLSVYWYQQSLDQGLQFLIQYYNGEERAKGNILERFSAQQFPDLHSELNLSSLELGDSALYFCASSVGTGTGSYGYTFGSGTRLTVV.

The chain combines TRBV10-3 with TRBJ2-7; the D is unclear. V lost 4 bases, J lost 4 bases, and 14 bases lay in between. Germline loops: CDR1 ENHRY, CDR2 SYGVKD. CDR3 length: 14 amino acids. The CDR3 spells CAISVTNFGYEQYF. CDR3 sequence (DNA): TGTGCCATCAGTGTGACCAACTTCGGGTACGAGCAGTACTTC.

The V gene is TRBV12-2, the J gene TRBJ1-2; TRBD1, as called in the table, went unchecked against the DNA. TRBV12-2 is flagged as a pseudogene. The CDR3 runs 16 residues. CDR3 in DNA: TGTGCAAGTCGCTTAGTCCAGAGGGACAATAACTATGGCTACACCTTC. Amino acids: CASRLVQRDNNYGYTF.

The chain combines TRBV29-1 with TRBJ2-7, with 9 bases matching TRBD2. J lost 7 bases, V lost 4 bases, and 5 bases had no gene match. The CDR3 consists of 12 residues. The germline gives CDR1 SQVTM, CDR2 ANQGSEA. This chain's CDR3 is CSVASGKGEQYF. The DNA of the CDR3 is TGCAGCGTTGCTAGCGGGAAAGGGGAGCAGTACTTC.

The chain uses TRBV4-2 and TRBJ1-1, with D uncertain. The CDR3 sequence is 17 residues long. CDR1 LGHNA and CDR2 YNFKEQ come from the germline V gene. Trimming cost V 0 bases and J 0 bases, with 14 bases left between them. Written as DNA, the CDR3 is TGTGCCAGCAGCCAAGAAATGGGTGCAGGCTTGAACACTGAAGCTTTCTTT. This gives the protein CASSQEMGAGLNTEAFF.

The J gene is TRBJ2-5, the V gene TRBV5-8; D call uncertain. Trimming took 0 bases from V and 4 from J, leaving 7 bases between them. The CDR3 covers 13 residues. Germline CDR1 and CDR2: SGHTS and YDEGEE. CDR3 coding DNA: TGTGCCAGCAGCTTGGACTACTCAGAGACCCAGTACTTC. This translates into CASSLDYSETQYF.

V and J are TRBV2 and TRBJ1-1; D gene unclear. CDR1 is SNHLY, CDR2 FYNNEI, per germline. The CDR3 extends over 13 amino acids. V lost 5 bases and J lost 1, with 8 bases in between. The CDR3, as DNA: TGTGCCAGCAGTCTTTCCTGGAACACTGAAGCTTTCTTT. This translates into CASSLSWNTEAFF.

The V gene is TRBV27, the J gene TRBJ2-2; D is perhaps TRBD1 (5 bases). Per germline, CDR1 MNHEY and CDR2 SMNVEV (reference sequence). V gave up 0 bases and J gave up 4 bases, with 18 bases separating them. The CDR3 has 18 amino acids. CDR3 in amino acids: CASSLSFQGWKGTGELFF. The CDR3 coding sequence is TGTGCCAGCAGTTTATCGTTTCAGGGTTGGAAGGGCACCGGGGAGCTGTTTTTT.

The V gene is TRBV6-5, the J gene TRBJ2-1, with 14 bases fitting TRBD2. The CDR3 spans 15 residues. Germline V gives CDR1 MNHEY, CDR2 SVGAGI. Unmatched junction bases numbered 5, after V lost 4 bases and J lost 9 bases. CDR3 bases: TGTGCCAGCAGTTGGACTAGCGGGAGGACAGGTGAGCAGTTCTTC. Translating gives CASSWTSGRTGEQFF.